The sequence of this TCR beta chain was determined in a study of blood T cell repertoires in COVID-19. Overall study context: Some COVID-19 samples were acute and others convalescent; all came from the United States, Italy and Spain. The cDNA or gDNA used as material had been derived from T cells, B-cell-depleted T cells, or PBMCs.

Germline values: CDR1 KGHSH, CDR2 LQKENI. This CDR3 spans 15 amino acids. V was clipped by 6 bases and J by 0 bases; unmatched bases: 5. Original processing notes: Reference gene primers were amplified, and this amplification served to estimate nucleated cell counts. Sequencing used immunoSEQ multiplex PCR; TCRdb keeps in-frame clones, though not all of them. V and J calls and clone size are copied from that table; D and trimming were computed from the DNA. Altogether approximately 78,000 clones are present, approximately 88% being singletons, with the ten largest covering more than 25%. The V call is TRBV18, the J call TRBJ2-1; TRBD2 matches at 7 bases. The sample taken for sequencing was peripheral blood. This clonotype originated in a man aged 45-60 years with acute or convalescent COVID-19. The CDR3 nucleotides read TGTGCCAGCTCGTCGAGCGGGAACTCCTACAATGAGCAGTTCTTC. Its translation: CASSSSGNSYNEQFF.